A single sample gave rise to the 17 T cell receptor beta chains below, sequenced in a study of blood T cell repertoires in COVID-19. TCRdb's copy holds only in-frame clones and misses some; the assay was immunoSEQ multiplex PCR. The sample has fewer than 250,000 clones, around 90% seen once. The sequencing input was peripheral blood. The receptors derive from a man in his thirties or forties with COVID-19, enrolled during active disease.

The rearrangement links TRBV9 to TRBJ1-2; possible D gene TRBD1, 5 bases. There are 12 residues in the CDR3. From germline, CDR1 is SGDLS and CDR2 YYNGEE. The germline V and J ends were trimmed by 4 bases and 6 bases, with 10 bases remaining between them. CDR3 protein: CASSSGGDGYTF. DNA of the CDR3: TGTGCCAGCAGCTCCGGAGGGGATGGCTACACCTTC. The full variable domain, rest sourced from reference TRBV9 and TRBJ1-2, is DSGVTQTPKHLITATGQRVTLRCSPRSGDLSVYWYQQSLDQGLQFLIQYYNGEERAKGNILERFSAQQFPDLHSELNLSSLELGDSALYFCASSSGGDGYTFGSGTRLTVV.

V usage is TRBV4-1 and J usage is TRBJ1-1; D might be TRBD1 (5 bases). V was pared by 4 bases and J by 1 base, with 10 bases between. This CDR3 spans 14 amino acids. CDR1 is MGHRA, CDR2 YSYEKL, per germline. The CDR3 bases are TGCGCCAGCAGCCGACTGACAGAGAACACTGAAGCTTTCTTT. It translates to CASSRLTENTEAFF.

The gene calls are TRBV6-2 or TRBV6-3 and TRBJ1-1; a possible D gene is TRBD1 (5 bases). The CDR3 contains 14 residues. Trimming took off 1 base at V and 2 bases at J, with 8 bases between the two ends. Germline V lookup: CDR1 MNHEY, CDR2 SVGEGT. The CDR3 here is CASSYLTVNTEAFF. The DNA for the CDR3 is TGTGCCAGCAGTTACTTGACAGTAAACACTGAAGCTTTCTTT.

The chain carries TRBV19 and TRBJ2-7; D not certain. In germline, CDR1 is LNHDA, CDR2 SQIVND (reference sequence). V gave up 3 bases and J gave up 5 bases, with 11 bases separating them. The CDR3 covers 13 residues. The CDR3 nucleotides are TGTGCCAGTAGTATTGGGCTGCCCCACGAGCAGTACTTC. This encodes CASSIGLPHEQYF. The full variable domain, in which reference TRBV19 and TRBJ2-7 provide the parts outside the CDR3, is DGGITQSPKYLFRKEGQNVTLSCEQNLNHDAMYWYRQDPGQGLRLIYYSQIVNDFQKGDIAEGYSVSREKKESFPLTVTSAQKNPTAFYLCASSIGLPHEQYFGPGTRLTVT.

V is TRBV6-5 and J is TRBJ1-3; maybe TRBD1 (5 bases). This CDR3 is built from 16 residues. Germline V lookup: CDR1 MNHEY, CDR2 SVGAGI. Trimming pared 0 bases from V and 0 bases from J, leaving 9 bases between. The CDR3 DNA reads as TGTGCCAGCAGTTACTCTAGGGGAAGCTCTGGAAACACCATATATTTT. It codes for CASSYSRGSSGNTIYF.

The genes are TRBV5-1 and TRBJ2-5; TRBD2 is a possible D gene (7 bases). Germline assignment: CDR1 SGHRS and CDR2 YFSETQ. CDR3 length: 15 residues. Trimming took off 5 bases at V and 0 bases at J, with 14 bases between the two ends. The CDR3 bases are TGCGCCAGCAGGGAACGGGGGGCGTACCAAGAGACCCAGTACTTC. Translation: CASRERGAYQETQYF.

The J gene is TRBJ2-5, the V gene TRBV9, with 16 bases fitting TRBD2. This CDR3 contains 19 residues. With V trimmed by 1 base and J by 5 bases, 11 bases remained unmatched. CDR1 is SGDLS and CDR2 is YYNGEE in the germline V gene. The CDR3 sequence: CASSVLGLAGGPFTETQYF. The CDR3, as DNA: TGTGCCAGCAGCGTATTGGGACTAGCGGGGGGGCCGTTTACGGAGACCCAGTACTTC.

The rearrangement uses TRBV5-6 and TRBJ2-3, with 11 nucleotides matching TRBD2. The CDR3 runs 16 residues. From germline, CDR1 is SGHDT and CDR2 YYEEEE. V shed 5 bases and J 2 bases; nucleotides not matched to a gene: 7. CDR3 in amino acids: CASRSPGLADTDTQYF. DNA for the CDR3: TGTGCCAGCAGGTCCCCGGGACTAGCGGACACAGATACGCAGTATTTT.

The rearrangement joins TRBV21-1 to TRBJ1-5; the table's D call, TRBD1, was not checked against the DNA. TRBV21-1 is flagged as a pseudogene. The CDR3 has 12 residues. Here the CDR3 DNA reads TGTGTGGGCGCCGACAGAAATCAGCCCCAGCATTTT. Protein: CVGADRNQPQHF.

V usage is TRBV9 and J usage is TRBJ1-4, with a tentative D call TRBD1 (6 bases). Germline CDR1 reads SGDLS; CDR2 reads YYNGEE. Trimming removed 4 bases from V and 7 bases from J, with 11 bases in between. The CDR3 is made up of 13 amino acids. The CDR3 sequence is CASSPQGSEKLFF. CDR3 nucleotide sequence: TGTGCCAGCAGCCCGCAGGGGAGTGAAAAACTGTTTTTT.

This clone was counted once. The chain carries TRBV18 and TRBJ1-2; 10 positions match TRBD1. The V segment lost 3 bases and the J segment 0 bases; nucleotides outside the gene matches: 1. CDR1 KGHSH and CDR2 LQKENI come from the germline V gene. The CDR3 covers 15 residues. CDR3 bases: TGTGCCAGCTCACCTGGGACAGGGGCTAACTATGGCTACACCTTC. It codes for CASSPGTGANYGYTF.

The chain recombines TRBV20-1 with TRBJ2-3, with D possibly matching TRBD1 (7 bases). Germline-derived CDR1 and CDR2 are DFQATT and SNEGSKA (reference sequence). The CDR3 consists of 15 residues. The V and J ends lost 3 bases and 5 bases respectively, with 18 bases between them. This chain's CDR3 is CSASVRGALGDTQYF. As DNA, the CDR3 is TGCAGTGCTAGTGTCAGGGGGGCTTTGGGAGATACGCAGTATTTT.

The chain is built from TRBV7-9 and TRBJ2-1, with D unresolved. The V gene lost 2 bases and the J gene lost 3 bases, with 14 bases spanning the gap. This CDR3 region has 16 residues. Germline values: CDR1 SEHNR, CDR2 FQNEAQ (reference sequence). CDR3 sequence (DNA): TGTGCCAGCAGCTTATGGTCGGGTGCTGACTACAATGAGCAGTTCTTC. It translates to CASSLWSGADYNEQFF.

The chain combines TRBV18 with TRBJ1-1; the match to TRBD1 covers 9 bases. The germline CDR1 and CDR2 sequences are KGHSH and LQKENI. The J segment lost 3 bases and the V segment lost 7 bases, leaving 6 bases of the junction unmatched. This CDR3 comprises 14 residues. The CDR3 protein is CASYPGQGYTEAFF. The CDR3 coding sequence is TGTGCCAGCTACCCGGGACAGGGTTACACTGAAGCTTTCTTT.

The chain is built from TRBV6-5 and TRBJ2-1; the D is unclear. Germline-derived CDR1 and CDR2 are MNHEY and SVGAGI. CDR3 size: 15 residues. Between the trimmed V and J ends, which lost 6 bases and 0 bases, there was a span of 12 bases. The chain's CDR3 is CASSHDSSSYNEQFF. CDR3 in DNA: TGTGCCAGCAGCCACGATTCGAGCTCCTACAATGAGCAGTTCTTC.

The V gene is TRBV7-7, the J gene TRBJ2-5; TRBD2 matches 9 bases. CDR3 length equals 16 residues. The J segment lost 5 bases and the V segment lost 1 base, leaving 8 bases of the junction unmatched. The germline V gene has CDR1 SSHAT and CDR2 FNYEAQ (reference sequence). CDR3 loop: CASSLGGGAGVETQYF. CDR3 in DNA: TGTGCCAGCAGCTTAGGCGGGGGGGCCGGTGTGGAGACCCAGTACTTC. The full variable domain, completed using reference TRBV7-7 and TRBJ2-5, is GAGVSQSPRYKVTKRGQDVTLRCDPISSHATLYWYQQALGQGPEFLTYFNYEAQPDKSGLPSDRFSAERPEGSISTLTIQRTEQRDSAMYRCASSLGGGAGVETQYFGPGTRLLVL.

This chain joins TRBV5-1 and TRBJ1-2; no clear D gene. The germline V gene encodes CDR1 SGHRS and CDR2 YFSETQ. The CDR3 has 11 amino acids. The V end lost 7 bases, the J end lost 4 bases, and 8 bases lay between the germline ends. The CDR3 loop reads CASRESYGYTF. The DNA of the CDR3 is TGCGCCAGCCGAGAGTCCTATGGCTACACCTTC.